Given below is one TCR beta chain in context. Per the germline V gene, CDR1 is MGHDK and CDR2 is SYGVNS. V lost 3 bases, J lost 2 bases, and 18 bases lay in between. CDR3 length equals 17 residues. These data belong to a study of T cell changes during pregnancy in multiple sclerosis. Only in-frame clones appear in the TCRdb table, and some are missing; sequencing was by immunoSEQ multiplex PCR. Of around 50,000 clones in the sample, over 90% were seen once. Sequenced here: CD4+ T cells from peripheral blood mononuclear cells, sampled after pregnancy. This TCR was recovered from a female donor in good health, enrolled as a control in a pregnancy study. V is TRBV25-1 and J is TRBJ2-3, with D perhaps matching TRBD2 (5 bases). The CDR3 DNA reads TGTGCCAGCAGTGATTTATTGTATGGAGGTGACACAGATACGCAGTATTTT. This translates into CASSDLLYGGDTDTQYF.